The TCR beta chain under discussion was sequenced for a study of early T cells in non-severe SARS-CoV-2 infection. The overall study: Bulk RNA from unsorted whole blood was sequenced; chains were unpaired.

The V end lost 0 bases, the J end lost 4 bases, and 18 bases lay between the germline ends. CDR1 SEHNR and CDR2 FQNEAQ come from the germline V gene (reference sequence). This CDR3 region has 17 residues. This clonotype was seen repeatedly, ten times or more. Its matching antigen is unknown. Findings and limits, study-wide: A preference for anti-spike CD8 responses marked VDJdb matching, which missed private and CD4 specificities.

Individual cDNA molecules received unique molecular identifiers. TCRdb independently ran MiXCR on the 5' RACE reads; one entry per CDR3 protein. The data show about 50,000 distinct CDR3 sequences, around a tenth seen once. The chain carries TRBV7-9 and TRBJ2-5, with TRBD2 as a possible D gene (7 bases). The specimen comprised whole blood, sampled at baseline. The sequence came from an adult who was a healthcare worker with PCR-confirmed SARS-CoV-2 infection or an uninfected control (not recorded which). CDR3 bases: TGTGCCAGCAGCTTAGCGAAGGTCGGGGGGCGTGGAGAGACCCAGTACTTC. It specifies CASSLAKVGGRGETQYF.